This TCR beta chain was sequenced during a study of shared clonotypes between healthy human individuals. In the study overall: Serving as donors were a couple of women and three men, whose ages spanned 18 to 49. Findings of the study overall: Represented genetic and exposure-history diversity was restricted by having few donors. Larger estimated richness was generally recorded for naive subsets relative to memory subsets. Even with large depth, rarefaction showed that sorted-subset sequencing was incomplete.

Remarks on this clone: Its antigen remains unidentified.

Profiling relied on immunoSEQ multiplex PCR, and the TCRdb table lists in-frame clones only, not all of them. The table lists about 1.5 million clones, around 95% of them singletons. The ends were cut back, 1 base at V and 7 bases at J, with 13 bases in the middle. Germline assignment: CDR1 SGHTA and CDR2 FQGNSA. The CDR3 is 14 residues long. Sequenced sample: naive CD4+ T cells sorted from blood. Subset indicated: CD45RA+ positively selected. The chain combines TRBV7-2 with TRBJ1-2, with no clear D. The sequence was collected from a man aged 25-45 years in good health. Here the CDR3 reads CASSLGISQVGYTF. The CDR3 DNA reads TGTGCCAGCAGCTTAGGTATCAGCCAGGTTGGCTACACCTTC.